This TCR beta chain was retrieved from a study of tumor-infiltrating lymphocytes in oesophageal squamous cell carcinoma. The CDR3 runs to 16 residues. The J segment lost 4 bases and the V segment lost 1 base, leaving 8 bases of the junction unmatched. Each CDR3 protein is one row after TCRdb ran MiXCR on the PCR reads. The table records approximately 12,000 distinct CDR3 sequences, roughly 50% of them present only once. The source is a female donor with esophageal squamous cell carcinoma. The chain has TRBV12-3 or TRBV12-4 and TRBJ1-1; 8 nucleotides align to TRBD1. Specimen: esophageal tumor tissue. The CDR3 is CASSLGRGTGSTEAFF. Written as DNA, the CDR3 is TGTGCCAGCAGTTTAGGTAGGGGGACAGGCTCCACTGAAGCTTTCTTT.